The 14 T cell receptor beta chains given below trace back to one sample, sequenced in a study of vaccination effects on CD4 cells after COVID-19. Prior to sequencing, the ViraFEST assay stimulated PBMC with viral peptide pools, which expanded the antigen-specific CD4+ T cells. Culture proceeded for more than nine days, and CD4+ T cells were then isolated. For these receptors, no antigen is known. Clones were sequenced by immunoSEQ multiplex PCR, and TCRdb holds only the in-frame ones, with some missing. The sample lists about 79,000 clones, 74% seen once, with approximately 1.5% in the top ten. Sequenced here: CD4+ T cells from PBMCs cultured with HCoV-229E spike peptides, sampled before COVID-19 vaccination. These receptors all come from a human donor who received a COVID-19 vaccine.

The V and J genes are TRBV7-2 and TRBJ2-1; the D gene is possibly TRBD2 (6 bases). CDR1 is SGHTA and CDR2 is FQGNSA in the germline V gene. V was trimmed by 2 bases and J by 1 base, leaving 12 bases between them. This CDR3 spans 16 amino acids. The CDR3 DNA reads TGTGCCAGCAGCTTACGAAGGGACTTATCCTACAATGAGCAGTTCTTC. Protein sequence: CASSLRRDLSYNEQFF. Complete variable domain (other parts from reference TRBV7-2 and TRBJ2-1): GAGVSQSPSNKVTEKGKDVELRCDPISGHTALYWYRQSLGQGLEFLIYFQGNSAPDKSGLPSDRFSAERTGGSVSTLTIQRTQQEDSAVYLCASSLRRDLSYNEQFFGPGTRLTVL.

V and J are TRBV15 and TRBJ1-5; tentative D call: TRBD1 (5 bases). CDR1 is LNHNV, CDR2 YYDKDF, per germline (reference sequence). There are 15 residues in the CDR3. The germline V and J ends were trimmed by 0 bases and 5 bases, with 11 bases remaining between them. The CDR3: CATSRDQTVYQPQHF. The CDR3 DNA is TGTGCCACCAGCAGAGATCAGACAGTTTATCAGCCCCAGCATTTT.

The chain employs TRBV5-1 and TRBJ2-6; D ambiguous. The V gene's germline CDR1 is SGHRS and CDR2 YFSETQ. CDR3 length equals 17 residues. Trimming took off 0 bases at V and 0 bases at J, with 10 bases between the two ends. The CDR3 loop is CASSLAAGNSGANVLTF. The CDR3 nucleotides read TGCGCCAGCAGCTTGGCTGCTGGAAACTCTGGGGCCAACGTCCTGACTTTC.

The chain combines TRBV5-1 with TRBJ2-1, with TRBD2 as a possible D gene (5 bases). This CDR3 contains 14 residues. V gave up 4 bases and J gave up 6 bases, with 14 bases separating them. Germline V CDR1 and CDR2: SGHRS, YFSETQ. The CDR3 bases are TGCGCCAGCAGCCCTCGGACCGGAGGCAATGAGCAGTTCTTC. This codes for CASSPRTGGNEQFF.

This sequence joins TRBV12-5 and TRBJ2-7; D is perhaps TRBD1 (5 bases). The germline V and J ends were trimmed by 5 bases and 6 bases, with 14 bases remaining between them. Germline assignment: CDR1 LGHNT and CDR2 FRNRAP. The CDR3 loop spans 13 amino acids. The CDR3 here is CASGLSRVGEQYV. CDR3 in DNA: TGTGCTAGTGGTCTCTCCAGGGTTGGCGAGCAGTACGTC.

V is TRBV7-2 and J is TRBJ1-2; D perhaps matches TRBD1 (5 bases). The CDR3 runs 14 residues. CDR1 and CDR2 (germline): SGHTA, FQGNSA. Deletions cut 0 bases from V and 4 bases from J, with 9 bases between. The CDR3 sequence: CASSLAGGVYGYTF. For the CDR3, the DNA is TGTGCCAGCAGCTTAGCCGGGGGAGTCTATGGCTACACCTTC.

J is TRBJ1-1 and V is TRBV10-2; a possible D gene is TRBD1 (5 bases). CDR1 WSHSY and CDR2 SAAADI come from the germline V gene. This CDR3 is built from 12 residues. With 6 bases removed from V and 4 bases from J, the gap between germline ends came to 9 bases. Here the CDR3 reads CASSGGGTEAFF. The CDR3 DNA reads as TGCGCCAGCAGCGGGGGGGGCACTGAAGCTTTCTTT.

The chain is built from TRBV3-1 (or the pseudogene TRBV3-2) and TRBJ1-1; 9 bases line up with TRBD1. The trim removed 4 bases at V and 7 bases at J, leaving 7 bases unmatched. CDR3 length equals 14 residues. Germline V lookup: CDR1 LGHDT, CDR2 YNNKEL (reference sequence). CDR3: CASSRGRQGVEAFF. Here the CDR3 DNA reads TGTGCCAGCAGCCGTGGACGACAGGGGGTTGAAGCTTTCTTT.

The J gene is TRBJ1-6, the V gene TRBV3-1 (or the pseudogene TRBV3-2); D gene uncertain. The CDR3 contains 16 residues. Germline V gives CDR1 LGHDT, CDR2 YNNKEL (reference sequence). The V end was cut by 1 base, the J end by 0 bases, with 7 bases between. The CDR3 DNA is TGTGCCAGCAGCCAAGCTTTGAGCTCCTATAATTCACCCCTCCACTTT. Encoded protein: CASSQALSSYNSPLHF.

The chain couples TRBV12-3 or TRBV12-4 to TRBJ2-2; D not resolved. The CDR3 has 12 residues. Trimming pared 1 base from V and 7 bases from J, leaving 4 bases between. The CDR3 is CASSLGFGELFF. DNA for the CDR3: TGTGCCAGCAGTTTAGGGTTCGGGGAGCTGTTTTTT.

The chain employs TRBV6-6 and TRBJ1-1; possibly TRBD1 for D (6 bases). V lost 2 bases to trimming and J lost 4 bases, with 8 bases between them. Germline-derived CDR1 and CDR2 are MNHNY and SVGAGI (reference sequence). The CDR3 has 13 residues. CDR3 loop: CASSYVDSTEAFF. In DNA, the CDR3 is TGTGCCAGCAGTTACGTGGACAGCACTGAAGCTTTCTTT.

The chain carries TRBV5-1 and TRBJ1-2; possible D gene TRBD1, 6 bases. Germline V lookup: CDR1 SGHRS, CDR2 YFSETQ. Trimming removed 0 bases from V and 4 bases from J, with 16 bases in between. This CDR3 spans 16 amino acids. In nucleotides, the CDR3 is TGCGCCAGCAGCTTGGCGGGGGCAGCCCTACGCTATGGCTACACCTTC. This codes for CASSLAGAALRYGYTF.

This chain connects TRBV2 to TRBJ2-3; 7 bases are a match to TRBD1. CDR3 size: 14 residues. The germline V gene encodes CDR1 SNHLY and CDR2 FYNNEI. The ends lost 5 bases at V and 2 bases at J; junction bases unmatched: 4. The CDR3 sequence: CASSRTGVTDTQYF. The CDR3 nucleotides read TGTGCCAGCAGTAGGACAGGAGTCACAGATACGCAGTATTTT.

V gene TRBV5-4 combines with J gene TRBJ1-2; D is undetermined. The CDR3 is made up of 14 amino acids. CDR1 is SGHNT and CDR2 is YYREEE in the germline V gene (reference sequence). V was shortened by 3 bases and J by 8 bases, with 17 bases between the two germline ends. The chain's CDR3 is CASSSPGLLQGYTF. CDR3 DNA sequence: TGTGCCAGCAGCTCCCCGGGCCTCCTGCAGGGCTACACCTTC.